This TCR beta chain came from a study of T cell clones after liver transplantation. Study-level information: Third-party-reactive TCRbeta sequences from pre-transplant mixed lymphocyte reactions served as antigen-independent comparators.

Sequencing was performed with immunoSEQ multiplex PCR; in TCRdb, only in-frame clones are kept and a portion is missing. The sample has more than 95,000 clones; approximately 79% are singletons. This clone was found a few times. The receptor comes from a human patient who received a liver transplant. Some T cells may trace back to the graft donor. The input for sequencing was CD4+ T cells from blood, taken approximately 43 months after liver transplant.

The CDR3 DNA sequence: TGCGCCAGCAGCAGGGACAACAATCAGCCCCAGCATTTT. Translation: CASSRDNNQPQHF. V is TRBV5-1 and J is TRBJ1-5, with D possibly matching TRBD1 (6 bases). V lost 4 bases to trimming and J lost 3 bases, with 8 bases between them. This CDR3 comprises 13 residues. Germline-derived CDR1 and CDR2 are SGHRS and YFSETQ.